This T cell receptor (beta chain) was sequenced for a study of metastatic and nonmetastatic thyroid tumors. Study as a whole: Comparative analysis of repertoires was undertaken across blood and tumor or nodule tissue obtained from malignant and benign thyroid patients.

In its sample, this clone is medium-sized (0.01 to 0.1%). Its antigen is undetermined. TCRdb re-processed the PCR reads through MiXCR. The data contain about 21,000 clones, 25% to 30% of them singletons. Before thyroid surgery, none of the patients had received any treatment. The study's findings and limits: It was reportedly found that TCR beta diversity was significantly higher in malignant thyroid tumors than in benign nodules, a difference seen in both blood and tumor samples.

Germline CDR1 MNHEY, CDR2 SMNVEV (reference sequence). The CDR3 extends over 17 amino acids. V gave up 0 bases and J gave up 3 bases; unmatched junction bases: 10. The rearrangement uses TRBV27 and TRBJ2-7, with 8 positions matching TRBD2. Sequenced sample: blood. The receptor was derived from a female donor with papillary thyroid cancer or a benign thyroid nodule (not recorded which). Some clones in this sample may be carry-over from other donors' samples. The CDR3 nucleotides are TGTGCCAGCAGTTTATCCGGAAGCGGGGGTTCTTTCTACGAGCAGTACTTC. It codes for CASSLSGSGGSFYEQYF.